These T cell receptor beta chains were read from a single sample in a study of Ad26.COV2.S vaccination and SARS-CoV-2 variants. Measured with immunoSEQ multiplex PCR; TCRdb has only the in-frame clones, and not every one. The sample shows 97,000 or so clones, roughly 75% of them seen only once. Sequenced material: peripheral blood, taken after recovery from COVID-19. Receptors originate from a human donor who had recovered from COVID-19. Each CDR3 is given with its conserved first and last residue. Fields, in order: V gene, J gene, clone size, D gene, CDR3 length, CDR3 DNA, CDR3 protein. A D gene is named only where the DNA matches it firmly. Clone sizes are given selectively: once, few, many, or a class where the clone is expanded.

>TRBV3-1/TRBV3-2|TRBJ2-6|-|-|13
TGTGCCAGCGGCGGCTCTGGGGCCAACGTCCTGACTTTC
CASGGSGANVLTF
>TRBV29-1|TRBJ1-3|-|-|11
TGCAGCGTGGAGATTGGAAACACCATATATTTT
CSVEIGNTIYF
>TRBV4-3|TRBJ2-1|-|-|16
TGCGCCAGCAGCCGCGGGGGCACGGACTCCTACAATGAGCAGTTCTTC
CASSRGGTDSYNEQFF
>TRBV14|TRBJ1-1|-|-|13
TGTGCCAGCAGCCCGAGGGGAAGCACTGAAGCTTTCTTT
CASSPRGSTEAFF
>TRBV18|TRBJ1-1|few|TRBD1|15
TGTGCCAGCTCACCCTCGGGACAGGGGGGCACTGAAGCTTTCTTT
CASSPSGQGGTEAFF
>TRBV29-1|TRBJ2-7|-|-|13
TGCAGCGTTGGTGCGGGGGCGGTCAACGAGCAGTACTTC
CSVGAGAVNEQYF
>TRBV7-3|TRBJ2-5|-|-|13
TGTGCCAGCAGCTTAGAGCCTCTTCTGACCCAGTACTTC
CASSLEPLLTQYF
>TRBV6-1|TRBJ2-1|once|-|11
TGTGCCAGCAGTGAACGCAATGAGCAGTTCTTC
CASSERNEQFF
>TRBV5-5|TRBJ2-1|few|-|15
TGTGCCAGCGGCCGAGCCCAGGGGGGGGTCAATGAGCAGTTCTTC
CASGRAQGGVNEQFF
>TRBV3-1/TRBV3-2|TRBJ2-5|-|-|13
TGTGCCAGCAACACCCCCCCTAAACGGACCCAGTACTTC
CASNTPPKRTQYF
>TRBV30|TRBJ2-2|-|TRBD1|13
TGTGCCTGGGGGGGACAGGGGGGCGGGGAGCTGTTTTTT
CAWGGQGGGELFF
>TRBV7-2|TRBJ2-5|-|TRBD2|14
TGTGCCAGCAGCTTAGTGGGAGGGCAAGAGACCCAGTACTTC
CASSLVGGQETQYF
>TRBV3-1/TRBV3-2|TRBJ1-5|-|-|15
TGTGCCAGCAGCCAAGCCCGGGGGGCTGATCAGCCCCAGCATTTT
CASSQARGADQPQHF
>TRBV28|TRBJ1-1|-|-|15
TGTGCCAGCAGTTTACCTTCCGGAGGGGGCACTGAAGCTTTCTTT
CASSLPSGGGTEAFF
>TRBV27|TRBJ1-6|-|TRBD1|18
TGTGCCAGCAGTTTATCAAAGGGGGCACAGCTCTATAATTCACCCCTCCACTTT
CASSLSKGAQLYNSPLHF
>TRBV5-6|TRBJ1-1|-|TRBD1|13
TGTGCCAGCAGCTTGGGCGGGACAGGGGAAGCTTTCTTT
CASSLGGTGEAFF
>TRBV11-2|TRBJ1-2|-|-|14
TGTGCCAGCAGCTTAGATCAAGGTTCCTATGGCTACACCTTC
CASSLDQGSYGYTF
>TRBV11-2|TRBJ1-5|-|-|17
TGTGCCAGCAGCCTTTCAAGTGGCCAGGCGGTTAATCAGCCCCAGCATTTT
CASSLSSGQAVNQPQHF
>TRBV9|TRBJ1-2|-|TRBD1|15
TGTGCCAGCAGCCCCAAGGGACAGGGTACCTATGGCTACACCTTC
CASSPKGQGTYGYTF
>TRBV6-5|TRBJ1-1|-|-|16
TGTGCCAGCAGTTACTCTATCGGGACCTTAAACACTGAAGCTTTCTTT
CASSYSIGTLNTEAFF
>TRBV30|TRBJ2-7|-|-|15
TGTGCCTGGAGTGTACTGGGGGGCGGGGTATACGAGCAGTACTTC
CAWSVLGGGVYEQYF
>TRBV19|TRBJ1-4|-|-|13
TGTGCCAAGACCGCGAGAGAAAATGAAAAACTGTTTTTT
CAKTARENEKLFF
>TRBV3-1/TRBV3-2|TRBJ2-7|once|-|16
TGTGCCAGCAGCCAAGCTTTGCAAATGGCTTTCGACGAGCAGTACTTC
CASSQALQMAFDEQYF
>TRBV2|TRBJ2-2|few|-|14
TGTGCCAGCATTCGTAGCGAGGAGGGCGGGGAGCTGTTTTTT
CASIRSEEGGELFF
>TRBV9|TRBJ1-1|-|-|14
TGTGCCAGCAGCGTAGGGGCAGCGAACACTGAAGCTTTCTTT
CASSVGAANTEAFF
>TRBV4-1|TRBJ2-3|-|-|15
TGCGCCAGCAGCCAAGATCCCGGGGGCCCAGATACGCAGTATTTT
CASSQDPGGPDTQYF
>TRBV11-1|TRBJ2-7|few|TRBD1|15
TGTGCCAGCAGCTTAGTGGGACAGGCCTCCTACGAGCAGTACTTC
CASSLVGQASYEQYF
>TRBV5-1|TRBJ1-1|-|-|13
TGCGCCAGCAGCCCCCACATGGACTTTGAAGCTTTCTTT
CASSPHMDFEAFF
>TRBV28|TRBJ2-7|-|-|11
TGTGCCAGCAGGAGGGGTTGGGAGCAGTACTTC
CASRRGWEQYF
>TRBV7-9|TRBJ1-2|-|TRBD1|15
TGTGCCAGCAGCTGGGAGCCGACAGGGAGGATGGGCTACACCTTC
CASSWEPTGRMGYTF
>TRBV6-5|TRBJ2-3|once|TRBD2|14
TGTGCCAGCAGGGTGCGGGGGGCAACAGATACGCAGTATTTT
CASRVRGATDTQYF
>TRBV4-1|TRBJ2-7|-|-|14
TGCGCCAGCAGCCAAGAGGAAGCCACCTACGAGCAGTACTTC
CASSQEEATYEQYF
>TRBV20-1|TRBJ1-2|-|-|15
TGCAGTGCTAGTGAGGGTCCCTATGAGAGCTATGGCTACACCTTC
CSASEGPYESYGYTF
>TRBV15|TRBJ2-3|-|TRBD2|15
TGTGCCACCAGTGAGACTAGCGGGGGGGTCGGCACGCAGTATTTT
CATSETSGGVGTQYF
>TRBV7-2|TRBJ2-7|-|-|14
TGTGCCAGCAGCTTAGCGACTGGGAACTACGGGCAGTACTTC
CASSLATGNYGQYF